In this sample, the clone carrying this TCR beta chain turned up many times. What it recognizes is unknown. The data belong to a study of T cells in Graves' hyperthyroidism and ophthalmopathy. General study findings and limits: Most expanded thyroid clonotypes above 0.001 recurred in blood. Classification by a 13 V-J model distinguished ophthalmopathy from stable hyperthyroidism.

Researchers amplified the TCR beta CDR3 regions from RNA transcripts. HTBI primers were employed in a first-round RT-PCR of the TCR CDR3. TCRdb independently ran MiXCR on the multiplex PCR reads; one entry per CDR3 protein. The sample carries roughly 350,000 distinct CDR3 sequences, roughly 13% recorded once. The V end was cut by 8 bases, the J end by 8 bases, with 15 bases between. Germline lookup yields CDR1 MNHNS and CDR2 SASEGT. The CDR3 loop spans 12 amino acids. For the diagnoses, clinical symptoms, serum thyroxine and TRAb, thyroid ultrasound and orbital computed tomography were used. V is TRBV6-1 and J is TRBJ1-2; no clear D gene. Source material: blood. The TCR sequence derives from a woman between 35 and 50 years old with Graves' ophthalmopathy. The CDR3 DNA sequence: TGTGCCAGCTCCGGGATTAAGGGAGGCTACACCTTC. Translating gives CASSGIKGGYTF.